One and the same sample provided the 20 T cell receptor beta chains below, sequenced in a study of T cell repertoires in cytomegalovirus infection. TCRdb re-derived calls from the reads in MiXCR, one entry per CDR3 protein. The data show 200,000 to 300,000 distinct CDR3 sequences, roughly 9.1% seen once. The sample was PBMCs. The source is a human donor in good health (CMV status not recorded). Some clones in this sample may be carry-over from other donors' samples.

This clonotype has a count of ten or more. The chain employs TRBV7-9 and TRBJ2-5; the D is unclear. Trimming took off 0 bases at V and 5 bases at J, with 7 bases between the two ends. The length of the CDR3 is 13 residues. Germline V gives CDR1 SEHNR, CDR2 FQNEAQ (reference sequence). The CDR3 nucleotides are TGTGCCAGCAGCTTAGCTCCCTACGAGACCCAGTACTTC. Protein product: CASSLAPYETQYF.

The sample holds a few counts of this clonotype. V usage is TRBV4-3 and J usage is TRBJ2-7; the match to TRBD2 covers 12 bases. After removal of 1 base from V and 0 bases from J, the junction contained 7 bases not matched to a gene. Germline V gene sequence: CDR1 LGHNA, CDR2 YSLEER. The CDR3 extends over 18 amino acids. The CDR3 protein is CASSQGTSGIPSSYEQYF. Here the CDR3 DNA reads TGCGCCAGCAGCCAAGGGACTAGCGGGATCCCGAGCTCCTACGAGCAGTACTTC.

The rearrangement uses TRBV12-3 or TRBV12-4 and TRBJ2-7, with TRBD2 matching 10 bases. With V trimmed by 5 bases and J by 1 base, 2 bases remained unmatched. The CDR3 totals 14 residues. CDR3 residues: CASSPGLASYEQYF. CDR3 nucleotides: TGTGCCAGCAGTCCGGGACTAGCGTCCTACGAGCAGTACTTC.

The sample holds many counts of this clonotype. The rearrangement links TRBV7-2 to TRBJ2-7; D possibly corresponds to TRBD1 (5 bases). Germline values: CDR1 SGHTA, CDR2 FQGNSA. V was cut by 5 bases and J by 5 bases, with 16 bases left in between. CDR3 length: 14 residues. The CDR3 loop reads CASSLRQIAHEQYF. The CDR3 DNA follows: TGTGCCAGCAGCCTTCGACAGATAGCCCACGAGCAGTACTTC.

At least ten counts were recorded for this clonotype. The J gene is TRBJ2-5, the V gene TRBV29-1, with TRBD2 identical over 9 bases. V shed 4 bases, J shed 5 bases, and the junction held 2 bases outside the gene matches. CDR1 SQVTM and CDR2 ANQGSEA come from the germline V gene. The CDR3 totals 12 residues. CDR3 sequence: CSVVAGVETQYF. The CDR3 DNA reads as TGCAGCGTTGTAGCGGGGGTGGAGACCCAGTACTTC.

In this sample, this clonotype turned up a few times. The junction departs from the called germline gene at one end, perhaps through a read error. The chain combines TRBV20-1 with TRBJ2-1; a possible D gene is TRBD2 (7 bases). The CDR3 runs 14 residues. The germline V gene has CDR1 DFQATT and CDR2 SNEGSKA (reference sequence). CDR3 amino acids: CSARGGAIHNEQFF. The DNA of the CDR3 is TGCAGTGCCAGAGGGGGGGCGATCCACAATGAGCAGTTCTTC.

This clonotype was seen ten or more times. The chain links TRBV20-1 to TRBJ2-5, with D possibly being TRBD2 (5 bases). The CDR3 consists of 12 residues. With 5 bases removed from V and 5 bases from J, the gap between germline ends came to 12 bases. Germline V CDR1 and CDR2: DFQATT, SNEGSKA (reference sequence). The CDR3 DNA follows: TGCAGTGCTTCTGAGGGTTCGGAGACCCAGTACTTC. It translates to CSASEGSETQYF.

The sample holds many counts of this clonotype. The V call is TRBV5-1, the J call TRBJ1-1; no reliable D call. Trimming left V 0 bases short and J 4 bases short, with 13 bases between. The CDR3 is 15 residues long. From germline, CDR1 is SGHRS and CDR2 YFSETQ. CDR3 DNA sequence: TGCGCCAGCAGCTTGGTCCGCGGGGATATCACTGAAGCTTTCTTT. Translated: CASSLVRGDITEAFF.

This clonotype has ten or more counts. V usage is TRBV7-3 and J usage is TRBJ2-6; 8 bases fit TRBD2. The trim removed 2 bases at V and 0 bases at J, leaving 3 bases unmatched. This CDR3 contains 17 residues. The V gene's germline CDR1 is SGHTA and CDR2 FQGTGA. CDR3 nucleotides: TGTGCCAGCAGCTTAGGCCGGGGGGGCTCTGGGGCCAACGTCCTGACTTTC. It translates to CASSLGRGGSGANVLTF.

V usage is TRBV7-3 and J usage is TRBJ1-1, with TRBD1 matching 7 bases. This CDR3 comprises 13 residues. The V and J ends lost 8 bases and 4 bases, in that order; junction bases with no gene match: 7. CDR1 and CDR2 from the germline V gene are SGHTA and FQGTGA. The CDR3 sequence: CASGDRVPTEAFF. The DNA for the CDR3 is TGTGCCAGCGGAGACAGGGTGCCCACTGAAGCTTTCTTT.

This clonotype has at least ten counts. This rearrangement joins TRBV29-1 to TRBJ2-1; a weak D match, TRBD1 (6 bases). The V end was cut by 6 bases, the J end by 10 bases, with 10 bases between. CDR1 and CDR2 (germline): SQVTM, ANQGSEA. CDR3 length: 10 amino acids. The CDR3 protein is CSVGQREQFF. The DNA for the CDR3 is TGCAGCGTAGGACAGCGGGAGCAGTTCTTC.

This clonotype was counted between two and nine times. This chain uses TRBV20-1 with TRBJ2-7; no definite D call. The length of the CDR3 is 12 residues. Germline V gene lookup returns CDR1 DFQATT and CDR2 SNEGSKA (reference sequence). The V gene lost 6 bases and the J gene lost 7 bases, with 16 bases spanning the gap. Here the CDR3 DNA reads TGCAGTGCCAATGATGATTCGGAAGAGCAGTACTTC. Translating gives CSANDDSEEQYF.

This clonotype was counted many times. The rearrangement joins TRBV19 to TRBJ1-1; D unresolved. Germline loops: CDR1 LNHDA, CDR2 SQIVND (reference sequence). CDR3 length: 13 amino acids. Between the trimmed V and J ends, which lost 5 bases and 1 base, there was a span of 8 bases. CDR3 amino acids: CASSSRANTEAFF. In DNA form, the CDR3 reads TGTGCCAGTAGTTCGAGAGCGAACACTGAAGCTTTCTTT.

Regarding this clonotype: A much more abundant neighbour one base away suggests this may be a read error. The chain recombines TRBV7-2 with TRBJ2-3; 7 bases match TRBD1. The CDR3 is 16 amino acids. Per the germline V gene, CDR1 is SGHTA and CDR2 is FQGNSA. This CDR3 reads CASSYTGTPGTETQYF. The CDR3 DNA reads as TGTGCCAGCAGCTATACCGGGACACCAGGGACAGAAACGCAGTATTTT.

This clonotype was counted many times. The gene calls are TRBV7-2 and TRBJ1-1; D remains ambiguous. Trimming cost V 5 bases and J 0 bases, with 19 bases left between them. The germline gives CDR1 SGHTA, CDR2 FQGNSA. The CDR3 is 17 amino acids. CDR3 in amino acids: CASSADKTSDMNTEAFF. CDR3 bases: TGTGCCAGCAGCGCAGATAAAACCAGCGACATGAACACTGAAGCTTTCTTT. Looking up the rest from reference TRBV7-2 and TRBJ1-1 gives the full variable domain: GAGVSQSPSNKVTEKGKDVELRCDPISGHTALYWYRQSLGQGLEFLIYFQGNSAPDKSGLPSDRFSAERTGGSVSTLTIQRTQQEDSAVYLCASSADKTSDMNTEAFFGQGTRLTVV.

This clonotype was recorded many times. The chain joins TRBV12-3 or TRBV12-4 to TRBJ1-6, with 11 bases that match TRBD1. CDR3 size: 15 residues. V trimming: 7 bases; J trimming: 10 bases; junction bases outside the gene matches: 9. The CDR3 here is CASTHSGTGGSPLHF. In nucleotides, the CDR3 is TGTGCCAGCACGCACTCCGGGACAGGGGGGTCACCCCTCCACTTT.

This clonotype was observed many times. This chain uses TRBV20-1 with TRBJ1-2; D is uncertain. CDR1 and CDR2 (germline): DFQATT, SNEGSKA (reference sequence). This CDR3 has 14 residues. The germline V and J ends were trimmed by 2 bases and 4 bases, with 14 bases remaining between them. Written as DNA, the CDR3 is TGCAGTGCTAGATCCAGGCAGTTCCCCTATGGCTACACCTTC. It codes for CSARSRQFPYGYTF.

This clonotype has ten or more counts. The chain employs TRBV19 and TRBJ1-1; D is unclear. The CDR3 contains 15 residues. The V end lost 3 bases, the J end lost 1 base, and 12 bases lay between the germline ends. Germline CDR1 and CDR2: LNHDA and SQIVND (reference sequence). The CDR3 region has the DNA TGTGCCAGTAGTATTAGGCAGGCTAAGAACACTGAAGCTTTCTTT. Its translation: CASSIRQAKNTEAFF.

This chain's CDR3 is CSVAGGTSTDTQYF. In DNA form, the CDR3 reads TGCAGCGTCGCGGGGGGGACTAGCACAGATACGCAGTATTTT. The chain joins TRBV29-1 to TRBJ2-3, with 9 bases identical to TRBD2. With 6 bases clipped from V and 0 bases from J, the junction kept 4 bases outside the gene matches. This CDR3 is built from 14 residues. The germline gives CDR1 SQVTM, CDR2 ANQGSEA.

This clonotype has a count of ten or more. J is TRBJ2-1 and V is TRBV29-1; no clear D gene. Trimming shortened V by 4 bases and J by 6 bases, and 10 bases separated the two germline ends. This CDR3 comprises 12 residues. Germline V gene lookup returns CDR1 SQVTM and CDR2 ANQGSEA. CDR3 in amino acids: CSVGRVVNEQFF. As DNA, the CDR3 is TGCAGCGTTGGTCGGGTGGTCAATGAGCAGTTCTTC.